Listed below are T cell receptor beta chains from one sample, sequenced in a study of control samples from healthy donors and cancer patients. Here immunoSEQ multiplex PCR was the method, and the copy in TCRdb shows in-frame clones only, minus some. The sample has fewer than 150,000 clones; roughly 90% are singletons. The specimen sequenced was blood. The origin of the receptors is a man in his late teens or twenties in good health. Each CDR3 is given with its conserved first and last residue. The order of the fields is J gene, V gene, D gene, clone size, CDR3 protein, CDR3 DNA. D genes are given only for firm matches. For some rows the clone size is stated as once, few or many, or as a class when expanded; others skip it.

J gene: TRBJ1-2
V gene: TRBV5-8
D gene: NA
clone size: NA
CDR3 protein: CASSGTGSGGYTF
CDR3 DNA: TGTGCCAGCAGCGGAACAGGGTCCGGTGGCTACACCTTC

J gene: TRBJ2-1
V gene: TRBV4-2
D gene: TRBD2
clone size: NA
CDR3 protein: CASSRLAGGNEQFF
CDR3 DNA: TGTGCCAGCAGCCGACTAGCGGGGGGCAATGAGCAGTTCTTC

J gene: TRBJ2-5
V gene: TRBV13
D gene: NA
clone size: once
CDR3 protein: CASSLGQGRETQYF
CDR3 DNA: TGTGCCAGCAGCTTAGGACAAGGGAGGGAGACCCAGTACTTC

J gene: TRBJ2-7
V gene: TRBV5-1
D gene: TRBD1
clone size: NA
CDR3 protein: CASSWGQGAGEQYF
CDR3 DNA: TGCGCCAGCAGCTGGGGACAGGGGGCGGGCGAGCAGTACTTC

J gene: TRBJ2-2
V gene: TRBV24-1
D gene: NA
clone size: few
CDR3 protein: CATSGQANTGELFF
CDR3 DNA: TGTGCCACCAGTGGACAGGCGAACACCGGGGAGCTGTTTTTT

J gene: TRBJ2-5
V gene: TRBV11-1
D gene: NA
clone size: NA
CDR3 protein: CASSSGPETQYF
CDR3 DNA: TGTGCCAGCAGCTCAGGCCCTGAGACCCAGTACTTC

J gene: TRBJ2-2
V gene: TRBV5-1
D gene: NA
clone size: NA
CDR3 protein: CASSFTANTGELFF
CDR3 DNA: TGCGCCAGCAGCTTTACAGCGAACACCGGGGAGCTGTTTTTT

J gene: TRBJ1-1
V gene: TRBV14
D gene: NA
clone size: NA
CDR3 protein: CASSQVNRADTEAFF
CDR3 DNA: TGTGCCAGCAGCCAAGTCAACAGGGCTGACACTGAAGCTTTCTTT

J gene: TRBJ2-3
V gene: TRBV27
D gene: NA
clone size: once
CDR3 protein: CASSRGKSTDTQYF
CDR3 DNA: TGTGCCAGCTCCAGGGGTAAGAGCACAGATACGCAGTATTTT

J gene: TRBJ1-5
V gene: TRBV19
D gene: NA
clone size: NA
CDR3 protein: CASTNSYRSNQPQHF
CDR3 DNA: TGTGCCAGTACAAACTCCTATAGGAGCAATCAGCCCCAGCATTTT

J gene: TRBJ2-7
V gene: TRBV6-6
D gene: NA
clone size: once
CDR3 protein: CASSSQVYEQYF
CDR3 DNA: TGTGCCAGCAGTTCACAAGTTTACGAGCAGTACTTC

J gene: TRBJ2-3
V gene: TRBV3-1/TRBV3-2
D gene: TRBD2
clone size: once
CDR3 protein: CASSPLAGLLTDTQYF
CDR3 DNA: TGTGCCAGCAGCCCCCTAGCGGGGCTCCTCACAGATACGCAGTATTTT

J gene: TRBJ1-1
V gene: TRBV7-9
D gene: NA
clone size: NA
CDR3 protein: CASSLMGRTSEAFF
CDR3 DNA: TGTGCCAGCAGCTTGATGGGCAGAACTTCTGAAGCTTTCTTT

J gene: TRBJ1-1
V gene: TRBV7-9
D gene: TRBD1
clone size: NA
CDR3 protein: CASSGPDRVKGLDTEAFF
CDR3 DNA: TGTGCCAGCAGCGGACCGGACAGGGTTAAAGGCTTGGACACTGAAGCTTTCTTT

J gene: TRBJ2-1
V gene: TRBV12-5
D gene: NA
clone size: NA
CDR3 protein: CASGFRQDEQFF
CDR3 DNA: TGTGCTAGTGGTTTCCGCCAGGATGAGCAGTTCTTC

J gene: TRBJ2-3
V gene: TRBV30
D gene: NA
clone size: NA
CDR3 protein: CAWGLGEGTNTQYF
CDR3 DNA: TGTGCCTGGGGCCTTGGGGAGGGGACAAATACGCAGTATTTT

J gene: TRBJ1-1
V gene: TRBV5-1
D gene: NA
clone size: NA
CDR3 protein: CASSLERGTEAFF
CDR3 DNA: TGCGCCAGCAGCTTGGAGAGGGGAACTGAAGCTTTCTTT

J gene: TRBJ1-5
V gene: TRBV30
D gene: TRBD1
clone size: NA
CDR3 protein: CAWGRQGGNQPQHF
CDR3 DNA: TGTGCCTGGGGTAGACAGGGAGGCAATCAGCCCCAGCATTTT

J gene: TRBJ1-5
V gene: TRBV5-1
D gene: NA
clone size: NA
CDR3 protein: CASSLEGQPQHF
CDR3 DNA: TGCGCCAGCAGCTTGGAGGGTCAGCCCCAGCATTTT

J gene: TRBJ1-2
V gene: TRBV19
D gene: NA
clone size: NA
CDR3 protein: CASTLRGSGYGYTF
CDR3 DNA: TGTGCCAGTACCCTTAGGGGAAGCGGCTATGGCTACACCTTC

J gene: TRBJ2-1
V gene: TRBV19
D gene: TRBD2
clone size: NA
CDR3 protein: CASSIPGGYNEQFF
CDR3 DNA: TGTGCCAGTAGTATCCCGGGGGGATACAATGAGCAGTTCTTC

J gene: TRBJ1-1
V gene: TRBV19
D gene: TRBD1
clone size: NA
CDR3 protein: CASSMGTGTGTEAFF
CDR3 DNA: TGTGCCAGTAGTATGGGGACAGGGACGGGCACTGAAGCTTTCTTT

J gene: TRBJ2-3
V gene: TRBV9
D gene: TRBD2
clone size: NA
CDR3 protein: CASSVLGRGGGTDTQYF
CDR3 DNA: TGTGCCAGCAGCGTGTTGGGTCGCGGGGGGGGAACAGATACGCAGTATTTT

J gene: TRBJ1-3
V gene: TRBV6-6
D gene: NA
clone size: NA
CDR3 protein: CASSYSIAGVGNTIYF
CDR3 DNA: TGTGCCAGCAGTTACTCGATCGCCGGGGTAGGAAACACCATATATTTT

J gene: TRBJ1-2
V gene: TRBV5-6
D gene: NA
clone size: NA
CDR3 protein: CASSTGTDMVYTF
CDR3 DNA: TGTGCCAGCAGCACCGGGACGGATATGGTCTACACCTTC

J gene: TRBJ2-5
V gene: TRBV7-3
D gene: TRBD1
clone size: NA
CDR3 protein: CASSLGQQETQYF
CDR3 DNA: TGTGCCAGCAGCTTGGGACAGCAAGAGACCCAGTACTTC

J gene: TRBJ1-2
V gene: TRBV7-9
D gene: TRBD1
clone size: NA
CDR3 protein: CASSSRRRDSHGYTF
CDR3 DNA: TGTGCCAGCAGCTCAAGACGCCGGGACAGTCACGGCTACACCTTC

J gene: TRBJ1-4
V gene: TRBV4-1
D gene: NA
clone size: NA
CDR3 protein: CASSQGNEGRFEKLFF
CDR3 DNA: TGCGCCAGCAGCCAGGGGAACGAGGGGAGGTTCGAAAAACTGTTTTTT

J gene: TRBJ1-2
V gene: TRBV5-4
D gene: NA
clone size: NA
CDR3 protein: CASSPALGNYGYTF
CDR3 DNA: TGTGCCAGCAGCCCTGCGCTGGGGAACTATGGCTACACCTTC

J gene: TRBJ2-5
V gene: TRBV18
D gene: TRBD2
clone size: NA
CDR3 protein: CASSEQLAGGDPKTQYF
CDR3 DNA: TGTGCCAGCTCGGAACAACTAGCGGGGGGGGACCCGAAGACCCAGTACTTC

J gene: TRBJ2-3
V gene: TRBV5-1
D gene: NA
clone size: once
CDR3 protein: CASSLSGREYTDTQYF
CDR3 DNA: TGCGCCAGCAGCTTGTCGGGCAGAGAGTACACAGATACGCAGTATTTT

J gene: TRBJ2-7
V gene: TRBV10-3
D gene: NA
clone size: NA
CDR3 protein: CAISDIAAVSSYEQYF
CDR3 DNA: TGTGCCATCAGTGACATTGCGGCAGTTAGCTCCTACGAGCAGTACTTC

J gene: TRBJ1-2
V gene: TRBV5-6
D gene: TRBD1
clone size: NA
CDR3 protein: CASRRTGGTGYTF
CDR3 DNA: TGTGCCAGCAGGCGGACAGGAGGGACTGGCTACACCTTC

J gene: TRBJ2-1
V gene: TRBV5-1
D gene: TRBD1
clone size: NA
CDR3 protein: CASSGTVQVNEQFF
CDR3 DNA: TGCGCCAGCAGCGGGACAGTACAAGTCAATGAGCAGTTCTTC

J gene: TRBJ2-7
V gene: TRBV28
D gene: NA
clone size: NA
CDR3 protein: CASSLRGPYEQYF
CDR3 DNA: TGTGCCAGCAGCCTCAGGGGCCCCTACGAGCAGTACTTC

J gene: TRBJ2-7
V gene: TRBV5-1
D gene: TRBD1
clone size: NA
CDR3 protein: CASSLDIGGFSYEQYF
CDR3 DNA: TGCGCCAGCAGCTTGGATATAGGGGGCTTCTCCTACGAGCAGTACTTC

J gene: TRBJ1-2
V gene: TRBV5-6
D gene: NA
clone size: NA
CDR3 protein: CASNSQGHYGYTF
CDR3 DNA: TGTGCCAGCAACTCACAGGGTCACTATGGCTACACCTTC

J gene: TRBJ1-5
V gene: TRBV6-1
D gene: NA
clone size: once
CDR3 protein: CASSEIRMQGNQPQHF
CDR3 DNA: TGTGCCAGCAGTGAAATTAGGATGCAGGGAAATCAGCCCCAGCATTTT

J gene: TRBJ2-2
V gene: TRBV24-1
D gene: NA
clone size: NA
CDR3 protein: CATPGAGHTTGELFF
CDR3 DNA: TGTGCCACCCCCGGAGCGGGACATACCACCGGGGAGCTGTTTTTT

J gene: TRBJ1-5
V gene: TRBV9
D gene: NA
clone size: few
CDR3 protein: CASSATGRGNQPQHF
CDR3 DNA: TGTGCCAGCAGCGCTACAGGGAGAGGGAATCAGCCCCAGCATTTT

J gene: TRBJ1-1
V gene: TRBV30
D gene: NA
clone size: NA
CDR3 protein: CAWSVQGREAFF
CDR3 DNA: TGTGCCTGGAGTGTACAAGGCCGTGAAGCTTTCTTT

J gene: TRBJ1-4
V gene: TRBV3-1/TRBV3-2
D gene: NA
clone size: once
CDR3 protein: CASSRDWEDNEKLFF
CDR3 DNA: TGTGCCAGCAGCCGCGATTGGGAAGATAATGAAAAACTGTTTTTT

J gene: TRBJ2-4
V gene: TRBV7-9
D gene: NA
clone size: NA
CDR3 protein: CASSESLTGHLAKNIQYF
CDR3 DNA: TGTGCCAGCAGCGAAAGCCTCACGGGACACCTAGCCAAAAACATTCAGTACTTC

J gene: TRBJ1-5
V gene: TRBV7-9
D gene: NA
clone size: NA
CDR3 protein: CASSLGVVGYDQPQHF
CDR3 DNA: TGTGCCAGCAGCTTAGGGGTCGTGGGGTACGATCAGCCCCAGCATTTT

J gene: TRBJ1-1
V gene: TRBV5-6
D gene: NA
clone size: NA
CDR3 protein: CASSFGPGGISTEAFF
CDR3 DNA: TGTGCCAGCAGTTTTGGACCGGGTGGAATTAGCACTGAAGCTTTCTTT

J gene: TRBJ1-2
V gene: TRBV11-1
D gene: NA
clone size: NA
CDR3 protein: CASRNQGNGYTF
CDR3 DNA: TGTGCCAGCAGGAATCAGGGGAACGGCTACACCTTC